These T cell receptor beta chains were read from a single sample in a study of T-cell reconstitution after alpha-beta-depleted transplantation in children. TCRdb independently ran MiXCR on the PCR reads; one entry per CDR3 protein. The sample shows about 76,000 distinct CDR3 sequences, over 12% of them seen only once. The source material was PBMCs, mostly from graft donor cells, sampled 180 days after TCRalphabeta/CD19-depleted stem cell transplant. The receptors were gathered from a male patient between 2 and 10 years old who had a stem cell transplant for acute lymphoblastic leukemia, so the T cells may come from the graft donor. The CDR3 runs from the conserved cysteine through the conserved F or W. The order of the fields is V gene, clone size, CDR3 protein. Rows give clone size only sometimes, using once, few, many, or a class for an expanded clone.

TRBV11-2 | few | CASSLDFWFGGELFF
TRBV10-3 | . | CAISELGEQYF
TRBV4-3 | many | CASSNPPGPESTGELFF
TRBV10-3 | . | CAISQTSGRQETQYF
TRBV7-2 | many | CASSLYIGNQPQHF
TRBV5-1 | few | CASRSDGSSYEQYF
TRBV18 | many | CASSPWKVLNTGELFF
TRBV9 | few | CASSVGGATADTQYF
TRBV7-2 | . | CASSSLAKNIQYF
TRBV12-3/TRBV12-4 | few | CASSRHRLTVPNTEAFF
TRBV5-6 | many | CASSFGTGAYEQYF
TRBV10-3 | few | CAISVMGGETQYF
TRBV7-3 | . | CASSGGWGDGYTF